The present TCR beta chain was sequenced within a study of cytomegalovirus exposure and HLA in healthy donors. The CDR3 runs 13 residues. V was trimmed by 7 bases and J by 5 bases, leaving 12 bases between them. Germline CDR1 and CDR2: SGHAT and FQDESV (reference sequence). PCR employed 60 Vbeta and 13 Jbeta primers. Sequenced by immunoSEQ multiplex PCR; TCRdb stores in-frame clones only, minus some. The sample includes about 160,000 clones, about 68% of them seen just once. The sequencing sample was made of PBMCs. The J gene is TRBJ2-1, the V gene TRBV11-1, with D possibly matching TRBD2 (5 bases). This TCR derives from a female donor in good health and CMV-seronegative. CDR3 sequence (DNA): TGTGCCAGCATGCTGAGCGGTCACAATGAGCAGTTCTTC. Protein sequence: CASMLSGHNEQFF.